This T cell receptor (beta chain) appears in the sequencing data of a study of T cell clones after liver transplantation. Generated by immunoSEQ multiplex PCR, the TCRdb table keeps only in-frame clones and is missing some. The sample has tens of thousands of clones; approximately 84% are singletons. Sequencing was performed on CD4+ T cells from blood, taken before liver transplant. The sequence came from a human donor who received a liver transplant.

The CDR3 loop reads CASSFGVLAEAFF. The CDR3, as DNA: TGTGCCAGCAGTTTTGGGGTTTTGGCCGAAGCTTTCTTT. This chain connects TRBV27 to TRBJ1-1; D is unclear. Looked up from germline, CDR1 is MNHEY and CDR2 is SMNVEV (reference sequence). Between the trimmed V and J ends, which lost 3 bases and 8 bases, there was a span of 13 bases. The CDR3 has 13 amino acids.